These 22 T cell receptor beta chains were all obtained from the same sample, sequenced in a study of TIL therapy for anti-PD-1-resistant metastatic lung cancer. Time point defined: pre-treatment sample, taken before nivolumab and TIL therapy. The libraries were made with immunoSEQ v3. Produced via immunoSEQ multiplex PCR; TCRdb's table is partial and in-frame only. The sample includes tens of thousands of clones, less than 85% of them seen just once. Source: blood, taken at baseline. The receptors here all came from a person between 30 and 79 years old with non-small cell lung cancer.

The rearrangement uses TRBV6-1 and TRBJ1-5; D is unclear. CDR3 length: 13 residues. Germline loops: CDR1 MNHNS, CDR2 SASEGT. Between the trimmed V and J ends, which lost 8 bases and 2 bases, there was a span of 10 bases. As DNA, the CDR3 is TGTGCCAGCCGAAGGAGGCGCAATCAGCCCCAGCATTTT. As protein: CASRRRRNQPQHF.

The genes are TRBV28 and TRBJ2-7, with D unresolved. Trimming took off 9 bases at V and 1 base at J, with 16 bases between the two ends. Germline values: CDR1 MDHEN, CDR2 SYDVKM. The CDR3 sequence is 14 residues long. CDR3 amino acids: CASLGNFGSYEQYF. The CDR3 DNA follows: TGTGCCAGTCTCGGCAATTTTGGTTCCTACGAGCAGTACTTC.

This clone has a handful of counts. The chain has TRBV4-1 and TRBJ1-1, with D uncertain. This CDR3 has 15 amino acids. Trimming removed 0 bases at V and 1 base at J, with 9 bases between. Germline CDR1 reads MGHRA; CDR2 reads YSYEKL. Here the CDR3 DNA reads TGCGCCAGCAGCCAAGATTTGCAGGCGAACACTGAAGCTTTCTTT. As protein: CASSQDLQANTEAFF.

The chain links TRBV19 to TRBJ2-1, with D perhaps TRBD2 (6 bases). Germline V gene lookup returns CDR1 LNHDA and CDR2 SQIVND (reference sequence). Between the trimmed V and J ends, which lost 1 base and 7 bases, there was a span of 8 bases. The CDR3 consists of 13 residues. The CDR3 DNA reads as TGTGCCAGTAGTATAGCGGAGGGGAATGAGCAGTTCTTC. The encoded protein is CASSIAEGNEQFF.

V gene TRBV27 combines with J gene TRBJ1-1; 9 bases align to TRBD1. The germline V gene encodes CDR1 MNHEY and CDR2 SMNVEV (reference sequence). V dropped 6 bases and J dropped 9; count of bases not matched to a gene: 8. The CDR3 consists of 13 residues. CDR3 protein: CASSRRTGDKAFF. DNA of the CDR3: TGTGCCAGCAGCCGTCGGACAGGGGACAAAGCTTTCTTT.

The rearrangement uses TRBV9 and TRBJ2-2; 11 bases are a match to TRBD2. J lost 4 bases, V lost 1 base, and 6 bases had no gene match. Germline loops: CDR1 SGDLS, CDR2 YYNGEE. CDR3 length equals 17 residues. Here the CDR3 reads CASSVLGSGRATGELFF. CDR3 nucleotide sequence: TGTGCCAGCAGCGTATTGGGTAGCGGGAGGGCCACCGGGGAGCTGTTTTTT.

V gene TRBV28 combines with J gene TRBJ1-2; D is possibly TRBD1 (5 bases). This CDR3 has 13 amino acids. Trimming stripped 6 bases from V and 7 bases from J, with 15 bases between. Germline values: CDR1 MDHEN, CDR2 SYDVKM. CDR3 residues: CASRSPGVSGYTF. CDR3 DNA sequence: TGTGCCAGCAGGTCACCGGGGGTCTCTGGCTACACCTTC.

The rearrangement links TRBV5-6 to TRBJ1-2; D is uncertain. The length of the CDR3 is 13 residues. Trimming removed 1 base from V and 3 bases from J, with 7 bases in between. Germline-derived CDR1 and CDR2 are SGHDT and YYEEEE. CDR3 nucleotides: TGTGCCAGCAGCTTGTCCCGGGACTATGGCTACACCTTC. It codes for CASSLSRDYGYTF.

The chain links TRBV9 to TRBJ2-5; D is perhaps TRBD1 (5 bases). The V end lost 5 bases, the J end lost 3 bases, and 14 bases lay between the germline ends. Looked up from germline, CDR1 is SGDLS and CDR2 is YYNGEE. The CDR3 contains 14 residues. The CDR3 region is CASSQNAGKETQYF. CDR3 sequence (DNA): TGTGCCAGCAGTCAAAATGCAGGGAAAGAGACCCAGTACTTC.

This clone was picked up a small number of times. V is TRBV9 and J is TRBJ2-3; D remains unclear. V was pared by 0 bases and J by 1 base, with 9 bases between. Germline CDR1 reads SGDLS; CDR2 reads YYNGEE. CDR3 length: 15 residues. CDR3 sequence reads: CASSVDWAGTDTQYF. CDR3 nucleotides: TGTGCCAGCAGCGTAGATTGGGCAGGCACAGATACGCAGTATTTT. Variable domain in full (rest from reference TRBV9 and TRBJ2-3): DSGVTQTPKHLITATGQRVTLRCSPRSGDLSVYWYQQSLDQGLQFLIQYYNGEERAKGNILERFSAQQFPDLHSELNLSSLELGDSALYFCASSVDWAGTDTQYFGPGTRLTVL.

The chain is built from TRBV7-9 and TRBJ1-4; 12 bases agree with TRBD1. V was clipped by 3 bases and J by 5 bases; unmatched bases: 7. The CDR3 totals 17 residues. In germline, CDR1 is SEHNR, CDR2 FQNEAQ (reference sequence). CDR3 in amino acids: CASSLGDRGRENEKLFF. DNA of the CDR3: TGTGCCAGCAGCTTGGGGGACAGGGGGCGCGAGAATGAAAAACTGTTTTTT.

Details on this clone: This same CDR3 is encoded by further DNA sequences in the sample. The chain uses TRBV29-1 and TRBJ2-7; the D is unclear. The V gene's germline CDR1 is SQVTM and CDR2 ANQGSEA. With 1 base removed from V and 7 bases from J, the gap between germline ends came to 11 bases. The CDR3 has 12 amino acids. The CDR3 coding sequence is TGCAGCGTTGAAGGGGCAGGAGATGAGCAGTACTTC. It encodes CSVEGAGDEQYF.

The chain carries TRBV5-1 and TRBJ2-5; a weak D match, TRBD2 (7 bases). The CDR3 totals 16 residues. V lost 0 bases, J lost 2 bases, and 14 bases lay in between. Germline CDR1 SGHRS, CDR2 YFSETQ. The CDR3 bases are TGCGCCAGCAGCTTGGGATCCGGGGGGCCACAAGAGACCCAGTACTTC. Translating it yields CASSLGSGGPQETQYF.

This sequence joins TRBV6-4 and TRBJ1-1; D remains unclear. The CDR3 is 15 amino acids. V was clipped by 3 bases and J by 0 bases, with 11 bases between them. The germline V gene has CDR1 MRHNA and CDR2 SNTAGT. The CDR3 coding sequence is TGTGCCAGCAGTGAATTCCCAGGAGTGAACACTGAAGCTTTCTTT. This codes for CASSEFPGVNTEAFF.

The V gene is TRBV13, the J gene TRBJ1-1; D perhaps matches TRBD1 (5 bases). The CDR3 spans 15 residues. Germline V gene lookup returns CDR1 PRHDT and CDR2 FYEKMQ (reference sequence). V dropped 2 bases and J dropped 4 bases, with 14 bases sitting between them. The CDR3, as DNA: TGTGCCAGCAGCTTAAAGTGGTCAGGGACCACTGAAGCTTTCTTT. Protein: CASSLKWSGTTEAFF.

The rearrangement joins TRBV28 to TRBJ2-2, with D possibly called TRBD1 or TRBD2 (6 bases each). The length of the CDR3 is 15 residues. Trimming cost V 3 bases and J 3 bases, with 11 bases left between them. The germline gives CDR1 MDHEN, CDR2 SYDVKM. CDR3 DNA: TGTGCCAGCAGTTTCACAGGGAGGTACACCGGGGAGCTGTTTTTT. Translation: CASSFTGRYTGELFF.

The CDR3 coding sequence is TGTGCCAGCAGTTTAGCAGGGGCACAAGCTAACTATGGCTACACCTTC. As protein: CASSLAGAQANYGYTF. The rearrangement joins TRBV27 to TRBJ1-2; D may be TRBD1 (6 bases). Trimming cost V 2 bases and J 0 bases, with 13 bases left between them. CDR1 is MNHEY, CDR2 SMNVEV, per germline (reference sequence). The CDR3 spans 16 residues.

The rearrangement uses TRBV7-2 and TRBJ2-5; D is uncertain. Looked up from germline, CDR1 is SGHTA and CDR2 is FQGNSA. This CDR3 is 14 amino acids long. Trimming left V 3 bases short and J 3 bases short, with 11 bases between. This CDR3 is CASSFQQSEETQYF. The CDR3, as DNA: TGTGCCAGCAGCTTCCAGCAGTCGGAAGAGACCCAGTACTTC.

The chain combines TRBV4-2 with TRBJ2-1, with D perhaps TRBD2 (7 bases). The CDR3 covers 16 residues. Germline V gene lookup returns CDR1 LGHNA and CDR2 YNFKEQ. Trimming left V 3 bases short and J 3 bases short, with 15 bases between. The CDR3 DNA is TGTGCCAGCAGCCAGTTCGGGGGGCTGGACTACAATGAGCAGTTCTTC. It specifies CASSQFGGLDYNEQFF.

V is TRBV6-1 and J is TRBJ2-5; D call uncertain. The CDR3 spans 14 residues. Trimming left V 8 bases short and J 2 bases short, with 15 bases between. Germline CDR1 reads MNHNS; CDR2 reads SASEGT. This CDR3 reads CASAPFQEQETQYF. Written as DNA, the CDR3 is TGTGCCAGCGCTCCATTTCAGGAACAAGAGACCCAGTACTTC.

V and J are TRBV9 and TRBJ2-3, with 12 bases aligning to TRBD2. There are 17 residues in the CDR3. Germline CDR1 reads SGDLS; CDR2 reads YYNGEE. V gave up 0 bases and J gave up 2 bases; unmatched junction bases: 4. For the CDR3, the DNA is TGTGCCAGCAGCGTAGGACTAGCGGGGGATTTCACAGATACGCAGTATTTT. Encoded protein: CASSVGLAGDFTDTQYF. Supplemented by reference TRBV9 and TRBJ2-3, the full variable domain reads DSGVTQTPKHLITATGQRVTLRCSPRSGDLSVYWYQQSLDQGLQFLIQYYNGEERAKGNILERFSAQQFPDLHSELNLSSLELGDSALYFCASSVGLAGDFTDTQYFGPGTRLTVL.

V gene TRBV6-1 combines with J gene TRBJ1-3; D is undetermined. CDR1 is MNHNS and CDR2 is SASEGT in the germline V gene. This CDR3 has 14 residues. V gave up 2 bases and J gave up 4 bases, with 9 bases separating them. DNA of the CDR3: TGTGCCAGCAGTGAAACGGACCTGGGAAACACCATATATTTT. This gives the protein CASSETDLGNTIYF.